These 19 T cell receptor beta chains were all obtained from the same sample, sequenced in a study of Ad26.COV2.S vaccination and SARS-CoV-2 variants. TCRdb's copy holds only in-frame clones and misses some; the assay was immunoSEQ multiplex PCR. The sample has about 350,000 clones; 92% are singletons. The sample in question was peripheral blood, obtained after recovery from COVID-19. The receptors stem from a human donor who had recovered from COVID-19.

The rearrangement uses TRBV2 and TRBJ1-2; D is undetermined. V dropped 4 bases and J dropped 4 bases, with 16 bases sitting between them. CDR3 length: 15 amino acids. Germline loops: CDR1 SNHLY, CDR2 FYNNEI. CDR3 in DNA: TGTGCCAGCAGTGCGGAGGGTAGGCTTGGCTATGGCTACACCTTC. Translating gives CASSAEGRLGYGYTF.

The rearrangement uses TRBV11-2 and TRBJ1-4; D ambiguous. With 0 bases removed from V and 8 bases from J, the gap between germline ends came to 13 bases. Looked up from germline, CDR1 is SGHAT and CDR2 is FQNNGV. The CDR3 loop spans 15 amino acids. The CDR3 nucleotides read TGTGCCAGCAGCTTAGAGGGTGGAGTTGCGGAAAAACTGTTTTTT. Its translation is CASSLEGGVAEKLFF.

The chain employs TRBV23-1 and TRBJ1-1, with a tentative D call TRBD1 (6 bases). TRBV23-1 has ORF status, its function being uncertain. The V end was cut by 0 bases, the J end by 5 bases, with 28 bases between. The CDR3 loop spans 20 amino acids. The CDR3 loop is CASSQSLSADRQVFGTEAFF. CDR3 nucleotides: TGCGCCAGCAGTCAATCGCTAAGTGCCGACAGGCAGGTTTTCGGGACTGAAGCTTTCTTT.

This clone was observed a single time. V gene TRBV5-8 combines with J gene TRBJ2-4; 7 bases map to TRBD1. Germline CDR1 and CDR2: SGHTS and YDEGEE. The V and J ends lost 4 bases and 4 bases, in that order; junction bases with no gene match: 11. The CDR3 length is 16 residues. CDR3 amino acids: CASSPQGGAEKNIQYF. CDR3 bases: TGTGCCAGCAGCCCCCAAGGGGGCGCAGAAAAAAACATTCAGTACTTC.

On this clone: A read error is possible here, since a much larger clone lies one base away. V and J are TRBV7-2 and TRBJ2-7; D gene unclear. Trimming removed 1 base at V and 5 bases at J, with 3 bases between. The CDR3 covers 11 residues. Germline-derived CDR1 and CDR2 are SGHTA and FQGNSA. The CDR3 loop is CASSLEHEQYF. The DNA for the CDR3 is TGTGCCAGCAGCTTAGAGCACGAGCAGTACTTC.

This clone was observed a single time. The CDR3 protein is CASSYSSSGPRNIQYF. CDR3 sequence (DNA): TGTGCCAGCAGTTACTCGTCCAGTGGACCTAGAAACATTCAGTACTTC. V gene TRBV6-5 combines with J gene TRBJ2-4; D is uncertain. The V and J ends lost 0 bases and 6 bases respectively, with 15 bases between them. The CDR3 extends over 16 amino acids. Germline V gene lookup returns CDR1 MNHEY and CDR2 SVGAGI.

Concerning this clone itself: At the DNA level, this CDR3 is encoded by other sequences in the same sample as well. The chain combines TRBV9 with TRBJ1-1; TRBD1 is a possible D gene (5 bases). CDR1 SGDLS and CDR2 YYNGEE come from the germline V gene. V lost 4 bases and J 4 bases, leaving 8 bases between the germline ends. The CDR3 is 12 amino acids. The CDR3 loop is CASSRGGTEAFF. CDR3 sequence (DNA): TGTGCCAGCAGCCGGGGCGGCACTGAAGCTTTCTTT.

This clone was recorded once. The same CDR3 arises from other DNA sequences in this sample as well. The chain links TRBV7-9 to TRBJ1-1; tentative D call: TRBD1 (5 bases). V gave up 3 bases and J gave up 3 bases, with 8 bases separating them. The CDR3 is 13 residues long. Germline V gene sequence: CDR1 SEHNR, CDR2 FQNEAQ (reference sequence). The CDR3 sequence: CASSLAGDTEAFF. CDR3 sequence (DNA): TGTGCCAGCAGCTTGGCGGGGGACACTGAAGCTTTCTTT.

The rearrangement joins TRBV7-9 to TRBJ1-2; TRBD1 might be the D (6 bases). V gave up 4 bases and J gave up 4 bases, with 10 bases separating them. Germline lookup yields CDR1 SEHNR and CDR2 FQNEAQ (reference sequence). This CDR3 region has 13 residues. CDR3 sequence reads: CASSSDRTYGYTF. CDR3 nucleotides: TGTGCCAGCAGCTCTGACAGGACCTATGGCTACACCTTC.

With regard to this clone: This same CDR3 is encoded by further DNA sequences in the sample. This chain connects TRBV5-1 to TRBJ2-3, with unresolved D. V lost 0 bases, J lost 5 bases, and 4 bases lay in between. Germline-derived CDR1 and CDR2 are SGHRS and YFSETQ. CDR3 length: 12 amino acids. In DNA, the CDR3 is TGCGCCAGCAGCTTGGGTGGAGATACGCAGTATTTT. Encoded protein: CASSLGGDTQYF. The variable domain in full, completed from reference TRBV5-1 and TRBJ2-3, reads KAGVTQTPRYLIKTRGQQVTLSCSPISGHRSVSWYQQTPGQGLQFLFEYFSETQRNKGNFPGRFSGRQFSNSRSEMNVSTLELGDSALYLCASSLGGDTQYFGPGTRLTVL.

The V and J genes are TRBV5-1 and TRBJ1-1; D is unresolved. Germline CDR1 and CDR2: SGHRS and YFSETQ. The V end lost 2 bases, the J end lost 2 bases, and 10 bases lay between the germline ends. The CDR3 loop spans 14 amino acids. CDR3 nucleotides: TGCGCCAGCAGCTTTGCAGGAGGTAACACTGAAGCTTTCTTT. This encodes CASSFAGGNTEAFF.

This chain links TRBV5-6 with TRBJ2-2; D uncertain. V lost 0 bases to trimming and J lost 5 bases, with 5 bases between them. Germline-derived CDR1 and CDR2 are SGHDT and YYEEEE. The CDR3 is 13 amino acids. Here the CDR3 reads CASSLGGTGELFF. DNA of the CDR3: TGTGCCAGCAGCTTGGGGGGAACCGGGGAGCTGTTTTTT.

J is TRBJ1-4 and V is TRBV4-1, with D possibly TRBD1 on 5 matching bases. Trimming cost V 4 bases and J 7 bases, with 16 bases left between them. Germline CDR1 is MGHRA and CDR2 is YSYEKL. The CDR3 covers 15 residues. CDR3 protein: CASSLGPGRGEKLFF. The CDR3 DNA sequence: TGCGCCAGCAGCCTTGGACCAGGGCGGGGTGAAAAACTGTTTTTT.

The chain uses TRBV5-1 and TRBJ2-2, with TRBD2 matching over 14 bases. CDR3 length: 17 amino acids. Trimming took 3 bases from V and 8 from J; bases not matched to a gene: 9. Per the germline V gene, CDR1 is SGHRS and CDR2 is YFSETQ. CDR3 sequence: CASSSAGLAGGQGELFF. The CDR3 DNA reads as TGCGCCAGCAGCTCTGCCGGACTAGCGGGGGGTCAGGGGGAGCTGTTTTTT.

V gene TRBV11-2 combines with J gene TRBJ2-1; D not certain. V was pared by 3 bases and J by 4 bases, with 7 bases between. The CDR3 loop spans 13 amino acids. CDR1 is SGHAT, CDR2 FQNNGV, per germline. The chain's CDR3 is CASSFEGYNEQFF. The CDR3 DNA is TGTGCCAGCAGCTTTGAAGGATACAATGAGCAGTTCTTC.

This chain links TRBV15 with TRBJ2-5; a weak D match, TRBD2 (5 bases). CDR3 length: 15 residues. V was trimmed by 5 bases and J by 5 bases, leaving 18 bases between them. Germline CDR1 reads LNHNV; CDR2 reads YYDKDF (reference sequence). As DNA, the CDR3 is TGTGCCACCAGCGCTCTAGCAGGCTTTAGGGAGACCCAGTACTTC. This codes for CATSALAGFRETQYF.

The CDR3 sequence: CASSGGGPSYEQYF. CDR3 DNA: TGTGCCAGCAGCGGGGGAGGGCCATCCTACGAGCAGTACTTC. The chain links TRBV9 to TRBJ2-7, with TRBD2 identical over 7 bases. Germline CDR1 SGDLS, CDR2 YYNGEE. The CDR3 contains 14 residues. V shed 3 bases and J 1 base; nucleotides not matched to a gene: 4.

V gene TRBV6-5 combines with J gene TRBJ1-4, with 8 bases identical to TRBD1. V lost 4 bases, J lost 7 bases, and 5 bases stayed unmatched. The CDR3 totals 14 residues. Germline CDR1 and CDR2: MNHEY and SVGAGI. CDR3 amino acids: CASSLQGGGEKLFF. CDR3 DNA: TGTGCCAGCAGTTTACAGGGGGGAGGTGAAAAACTGTTTTTT.

The chain links TRBV19 to TRBJ2-3, with D possibly matching TRBD2 (5 bases). This CDR3 has 16 amino acids. V was pared by 3 bases and J by 5 bases, with 18 bases between. From germline, CDR1 is LNHDA and CDR2 SQIVND (reference sequence). The CDR3 sequence: CASSILDSEGGDTQYF. CDR3 in DNA: TGTGCCAGTAGTATCCTGGATAGCGAGGGTGGAGATACGCAGTATTTT.